The 22 T cell receptor beta chains below come from one sample, sequenced in a study of shared clonotypes between healthy human individuals. TCRdb's table, derived via immunoSEQ multiplex PCR, lists solely in-frame clones and lacks some. The data hold 2,500,000 or so clones, with 80% to 95% observed a single time. The sample consisted of naive CD4+ T cells from PBMCs. The subset was: CD45RA+ positively selected. These receptor sequences come from a man aged 18 to 29 in good health. Some clones in this sample may be carry-over from other donors' samples.

J is TRBJ2-1 and V is TRBV6-1; no reliable D call. CDR1 is MNHNS, CDR2 SASEGT, per germline. This CDR3 has 14 residues. The V gene lost 6 bases and the J gene lost 0 bases, with 9 bases spanning the gap. CDR3 region: CASSVGNSYNEQFF. Written as DNA, the CDR3 is TGTGCCAGCAGCGTCGGCAACTCCTACAATGAGCAGTTCTTC.

J is TRBJ1-4 and V is TRBV4-1; possibly TRBD1 for D (5 bases). The germline V and J ends were trimmed by 0 bases and 6 bases, with 14 bases remaining between them. CDR1 is MGHRA, CDR2 YSYEKL, per germline. The CDR3 is 16 amino acids. The CDR3 DNA sequence: TGCGCCAGCAGCCAAGATCGGTACTGGGGGGATGAAAAACTGTTTTTT. As protein: CASSQDRYWGDEKLFF.

The gene calls are TRBV29-1 and TRBJ2-3, with TRBD2 identical over 9 bases. The V gene's germline CDR1 is SQVTM and CDR2 ANQGSEA. This CDR3 region has 13 residues. V lost 7 bases to trimming and J lost 1 base; unmatched junction nucleotides: 3. The CDR3 DNA sequence: TGCAGCGCCCTAGCGGGACGCACAGATACGCAGTATTTT. It codes for CSALAGRTDTQYF.

CDR3 amino acids: CASSENYSLNYGYTF. CDR3 nucleotide sequence: TGTGCCAGCAGTGAGAATTACAGCCTTAACTATGGCTACACCTTC. The chain recombines TRBV6-1 with TRBJ1-2; D not resolved. Germline V CDR1 and CDR2: MNHNS, SASEGT. The CDR3 extends over 15 amino acids. Trimming took off 3 bases at V and 1 base at J, with 12 bases between the two ends.

J is TRBJ1-1 and V is TRBV19; 8 bases are a match to TRBD1. V shed 5 bases, J shed 0 bases, and the junction held 8 bases outside the gene matches. There are 16 residues in the CDR3. CDR1 LNHDA and CDR2 SQIVND come from the germline V gene (reference sequence). The CDR3 loop reads CASSVRTGRMNTEAFF. The CDR3 DNA reads as TGTGCCAGTAGTGTAAGGACAGGGCGAATGAACACTGAAGCTTTCTTT.

The sample holds a few counts of this clone. The V gene is TRBV6-5, the J gene TRBJ1-1; 7 bases align to TRBD1. Germline-derived CDR1 and CDR2 are MNHEY and SVGAGI. The CDR3 contains 14 residues. J lost 2 bases, V lost 7 bases, and 7 bases had no gene match. For the CDR3, the DNA is TGTGCCAGCACCGTGACAGGGCGCAACACTGAAGCTTTCTTT. Protein product: CASTVTGRNTEAFF.

The V call is TRBV1, the J call TRBJ2-3; TRBD2 is taken as the D call from the table, unchecked against the DNA. TRBV1 is listed as a pseudogene. There are 15 residues in the CDR3. DNA for the CDR3: TGCACCAGCAGCCGGCCTAGCGGGGCCACAGATACGCAGTATTTT. Its protein product is CTSSRPSGATDTQYF.

V is TRBV18 and J is TRBJ1-4, with unresolved D. Trimming took off 2 bases at V and 7 bases at J, with 14 bases between the two ends. This CDR3 spans 15 amino acids. Germline assignment: CDR1 KGHSH and CDR2 LQKENI. CDR3 DNA: TGTGCCAGCTCACCAGGGGAAAGTCGGGGTGAAAAACTGTTTTTT. This translates into CASSPGESRGEKLFF.

The chain recombines TRBV14 with TRBJ2-7, with 7 bases matching TRBD2. This CDR3 is 17 amino acids long. Germline CDR1 SGHDN, CDR2 FVKESK. V trimming: 1 base; J trimming: 2 bases; junction bases outside the gene matches: 11. This chain's CDR3 is CASSQALGAGAPYEQYF. CDR3 DNA sequence: TGTGCCAGCAGCCAAGCCCTCGGCGCGGGAGCCCCCTACGAGCAGTACTTC.

This clone is a singleton in its sample. This chain links TRBV19 with TRBJ2-7; D remains unclear. The CDR3 length is 15 residues. Trimming pared 2 bases from V and 3 bases from J, leaving 14 bases between. The germline CDR1 and CDR2 sequences are LNHDA and SQIVND (reference sequence). DNA for the CDR3: TGTGCCAGTAGTATACAACCACTGGGTGGCTACGAGCAGTACTTC. As protein: CASSIQPLGGYEQYF.

The chain recombines TRBV11-3 with TRBJ1-1; D is uncertain. Trimming left V 4 bases short and J 0 bases short, with 6 bases between. Germline V gene data show CDR1 as SGHNT and CDR2 as YENEEA. The CDR3 length is 13 residues. CDR3 sequence reads: CASSSTVNTEAFF. DNA of the CDR3: TGTGCCAGCAGCTCGACGGTGAACACTGAAGCTTTCTTT.

The chain recombines TRBV4-3 with TRBJ1-1; 7 bases are shared with TRBD1. Per the germline V gene, CDR1 is LGHNA and CDR2 is YSLEER. Trimming took 4 bases from V and 6 from J; bases not matched to a gene: 14. CDR3 length equals 16 residues. The CDR3 region has the DNA TGCGCCAGCAGCCCGACAGGGACATCCCTCGGACCTGAAGCTTTCTTT. As protein: CASSPTGTSLGPEAFF.

In DNA, the CDR3 is TGTGCCTGGAGATTGGGCTTAGGTGAGGGAATGACACCCCTCCACTTT. Translating gives CAWRLGLGEGMTPLHF. V gene TRBV30 combines with J gene TRBJ1-6; D not resolved. CDR3 length: 16 amino acids. Trimming shortened V by 3 bases and J by 11 bases, and 23 bases separated the two germline ends. Germline-derived CDR1 and CDR2 are GTSNPN and SVGIG (reference sequence).

Concerning this clone itself: The same CDR3 also results from other DNA sequences found in this sample. The rearrangement joins TRBV5-1 to TRBJ2-1, with D perhaps matching TRBD1 (6 bases). From germline, CDR1 is SGHRS and CDR2 YFSETQ. The length of the CDR3 is 14 residues. V gave up 0 bases and J gave up 7 bases, with 11 bases separating them. CDR3 nucleotides: TGCGCCAGCAGCTTGGACAGGGCAGGGAATGAGCAGTTCTTC. This translates into CASSLDRAGNEQFF.

The V and J genes are TRBV7-9 and TRBJ2-1, with TRBD2 identical over 8 bases. CDR1 is SEHNR and CDR2 is FQNEAQ in the germline V gene (reference sequence). With V trimmed by 5 bases and J by 4 bases, 7 bases remained unmatched. The CDR3 contains 15 residues. The CDR3: CASSPGRGGYNEQFF. The CDR3 bases are TGTGCCAGCAGCCCCGGGAGGGGGGGGTACAATGAGCAGTTCTTC.

This chain links TRBV27 with TRBJ2-3; D uncertain. V was clipped by 6 bases and J by 3 bases, with 10 bases between them. From germline, CDR1 is MNHEY and CDR2 SMNVEV (reference sequence). The CDR3 has 13 amino acids. CDR3 amino acids: CASRRTSTDTQYF. The CDR3 DNA reads as TGTGCCAGCAGACGTACCTCAACAGATACGCAGTATTTT.

The rearrangement joins TRBV2 to TRBJ2-5; D unclear. The end of the DNA aligns better with TRBJ2-7, so the J call may be wrong. The germline CDR1 and CDR2 sequences are SNHLY and FYNNEI. The CDR3 sequence is 13 residues long. The CDR3 DNA follows: TGTGCCAGCAGTGAGGGCCAGAACTACGAGCAGTACTTC. Protein sequence: CASSEGQNYEQYF.

In this sample, this clone turned up a few times. V is TRBV6-5 and J is TRBJ1-5; D might be TRBD1 (6 bases). Trimming took 5 bases from V and 11 from J, leaving 16 bases between them. CDR1 and CDR2 from the germline V gene are MNHEY and SVGAGI. There are 13 residues in the CDR3. The CDR3 loop reads CASSETGSQAQHF. The CDR3 nucleotides are TGTGCCAGCAGTGAAACAGGGTCTCAAGCCCAGCATTTT.

A single count supports this clone. The chain combines TRBV12-5 with TRBJ2-1; 12 bases map to TRBD1. V dropped 0 bases and J dropped 7; count of bases not matched to a gene: 7. Germline CDR1 is LGHNT and CDR2 is FRNRAP. The CDR3 runs 17 residues. The CDR3 region has the DNA TGTGCTAGTGGTTTGGTACCTGGGACAGGGGGCAGTAATGAGCAGTTCTTC. Protein sequence: CASGLVPGTGGSNEQFF.

The CDR3 region is CASSQALLVPQHF. The CDR3 DNA sequence: TGCGCCAGCAGCCAAGCCCTCCTAGTACCCCAGCATTTT. This chain joins TRBV4-1 and TRBJ1-5; D is uncertain. V dropped 1 base and J dropped 10 bases, with 11 bases sitting between them. Germline V gene sequence: CDR1 MGHRA, CDR2 YSYEKL. This CDR3 is 13 amino acids long.

This rearrangement joins TRBV30 to TRBJ1-5; D gene unclear. Trimming took off 3 bases at V and 0 bases at J, with 12 bases between the two ends. The germline gives CDR1 GTSNPN, CDR2 SVGIG (reference sequence). The length of the CDR3 is 15 residues. CDR3 bases: TGTGCCTGGAGCAGCAGGATCTTTAGCAATCAGCCCCAGCATTTT. It translates to CAWSSRIFSNQPQHF.

The rearrangement links TRBV4-3 to TRBJ2-1; D is perhaps TRBD1 or TRBD2 (5 bases each). Per germline, CDR1 LGHNA and CDR2 YSLEER. The V end was cut by 1 base, the J end by 10 bases, with 5 bases between. The CDR3 sequence is 11 residues long. CDR3 DNA sequence: TGCGCCAGCAGCCAAGGGGGGGAGCAGTTCTTC. It is translated as CASSQGGEQFF.